A single sample gave rise to the 15 T cell receptor beta chains below, sequenced in a study of shared clonotypes between healthy human individuals. Profiling relied on immunoSEQ multiplex PCR, and the TCRdb table lists in-frame clones only, not all of them. The sample shows approximately 840,000 clones, approximately 97% of them seen only once. Naive CD8 populations comprised CD45RO-negative cells positively selected for CCR7, excluding terminally differentiated effector memory CD45RA+ cells. Sequencing was carried out using naive CD8+ T cells sorted from blood. The origin of the receptors is a man aged 30 to 39 in good health.

V usage is TRBV11-1 and J usage is TRBJ2-2; tentative D call: TRBD1 (6 bases). The CDR3 covers 17 residues. Trimming pared 4 bases from V and 1 base from J, leaving 16 bases between. Per germline, CDR1 SGHAT and CDR2 FQDESV (reference sequence). CDR3 sequence: CASSYDQGRLNTGELFF. Written as DNA, the CDR3 is TGTGCCAGCAGCTACGATCAGGGGAGACTGAACACCGGGGAGCTGTTTTTT.

The chain has TRBV9 and TRBJ2-7; D unclear. Germline V gene data show CDR1 as SGDLS and CDR2 as YYNGEE. This CDR3 contains 14 residues. V lost 4 bases, J lost 0 bases, and 11 bases lay in between. The CDR3 bases are TGTGCCAGCAGCCCTCATAAGAGCTCCTACGAGCAGTACTTC. It codes for CASSPHKSSYEQYF.

V usage is TRBV13 and J usage is TRBJ2-1, with 9 bases that match TRBD2. The CDR3 sequence is 16 residues long. J lost 5 bases, V lost 5 bases, and 10 bases had no gene match. Germline CDR1 PRHDT, CDR2 FYEKMQ (reference sequence). The CDR3 here is CASSPQTSGYDNEQFF. The DNA for the CDR3 is TGTGCCAGCAGCCCCCAGACTAGCGGATACGACAATGAGCAGTTCTTC.

This rearrangement joins TRBV5-1 to TRBJ2-1, with 12 bases fitting TRBD2. The length of the CDR3 is 17 residues. Germline CDR1 reads SGHRS; CDR2 reads YFSETQ. With 0 bases clipped from V and 6 bases from J, the junction kept 7 bases outside the gene matches. CDR3 loop: CASSLGLAGDGGNEQFF. CDR3 DNA sequence: TGCGCCAGCAGCTTGGGACTAGCGGGAGATGGAGGCAATGAGCAGTTCTTC.

The chain employs TRBV5-1 and TRBJ2-7; TRBD2 matches at 10 bases. Looked up from germline, CDR1 is SGHRS and CDR2 is YFSETQ. The CDR3 extends over 15 amino acids. The trim removed 4 bases at V and 6 bases at J, leaving 10 bases unmatched. CDR3 residues: CASSPIAGGSSEQYF. CDR3 DNA: TGCGCCAGCAGCCCGATAGCGGGAGGATCCAGCGAGCAGTACTTC.

The V call is TRBV6-1, the J call TRBJ2-1; 10 positions agree with TRBD2. Germline V gene lookup returns CDR1 MNHNS and CDR2 SASEGT. This CDR3 has 14 amino acids. The V gene end was trimmed by 6 bases and the J gene end by 6 bases; junction bases not matched to a gene: 5. CDR3 sequence reads: CASRLAGVGNEQFF. Written as DNA, the CDR3 is TGTGCCAGCAGGCTAGCGGGAGTAGGCAATGAGCAGTTCTTC.

This CDR3 is CASSATWTGDEQFF. DNA for the CDR3: TGTGCCAGCAGTGCCACGTGGACAGGGGATGAGCAGTTCTTC. The rearrangement links TRBV27 to TRBJ2-1, with 9 bases fitting TRBD1. The V segment lost 5 bases and the J segment 8 bases; nucleotides outside the gene matches: 7. Germline V gene lookup returns CDR1 MNHEY and CDR2 SMNVEV (reference sequence). The CDR3 runs 14 residues.

This clone has just a few counts. This chain uses TRBV27 with TRBJ2-7; maybe TRBD1 (6 bases). This CDR3 is 13 amino acids long. The germline V and J ends were trimmed by 8 bases and 1 base, with 12 bases remaining between them. CDR1 and CDR2 from the germline V gene are MNHEY and SMNVEV (reference sequence). The CDR3 reads CASGEQGSYEQYF. The CDR3 DNA reads TGTGCCAGCGGCGAACAGGGATCCTACGAGCAGTACTTC.

The chain joins TRBV29-1 to TRBJ2-2, with 8 nucleotides matching TRBD1. The length of the CDR3 is 16 residues. CDR1 is SQVTM and CDR2 is ANQGSEA in the germline V gene. V shed 0 bases and J 1 base; nucleotides not matched to a gene: 4. CDR3 protein: CSVEDWGTGNTGELFF. The CDR3 nucleotides are TGCAGCGTTGAAGATTGGGGGACAGGGAACACCGGGGAGCTGTTTTTT.

This clone was observed once. This chain uses TRBV9 with TRBJ2-1; 8 nucleotides agree with TRBD2. This CDR3 region has 18 residues. In germline, CDR1 is SGDLS, CDR2 YYNGEE. V was pared by 1 base and J by 5 bases, with 14 bases of the junction left unmatched. CDR3 nucleotide sequence: TGTGCCAGCAGCGTACCAGGGCCCGACAGCGGGAGTGACAATGAGCAGTTCTTC. Protein: CASSVPGPDSGSDNEQFF.

The chain is built from TRBV9 and TRBJ2-7; D unresolved. This CDR3 has 14 residues. Germline CDR1 SGDLS, CDR2 YYNGEE. Trimming removed 0 bases at V and 2 bases at J, with 9 bases between. The CDR3 reads CASSVGASTYEQYF. The CDR3 nucleotides read TGTGCCAGCAGCGTAGGCGCTAGTACCTACGAGCAGTACTTC.

This clone was recorded once. The chain combines TRBV28 with TRBJ2-7, with TRBD2 matching over 9 bases. The germline gives CDR1 MDHEN, CDR2 SYDVKM. V dropped 2 bases and J dropped 6; count of bases not matched to a gene: 5. This CDR3 has 14 residues. CDR3 loop: CASSLASGTREQYF. The CDR3 bases are TGTGCCAGCAGTTTAGCTAGCGGGACCCGCGAGCAGTACTTC. Filled out from reference TRBV28 and TRBJ2-7, the complete variable domain reads DVKVTQSSRYLVKRTGEKVFLECVQDMDHENMFWYRQDPGLGLRLIYFSYDVKMKEKGDIPEGYSVSREKKERFSLILESASTNQTSMYLCASSLASGTREQYFGPGTRLTVT.

The chain employs TRBV11-3 and TRBJ2-2, with 11 positions matching TRBD2. After removal of 5 bases from V and 1 base from J, the junction contained 3 bases not matched to a gene. Germline lookup yields CDR1 SGHNT and CDR2 YENEEA. The CDR3 loop spans 16 amino acids. CDR3 sequence (DNA): TGTGCCAGCAGCATGACTAGCGGGGTGAACACCGGGGAGCTGTTTTTT. Protein: CASSMTSGVNTGELFF. The full variable domain, its missing parts supplied by reference TRBV11-3 and TRBJ2-2, is EAGVVQSPRYKIIEKKQPVAFWCNPISGHNTLYWYLQNLGQGPELLIRYENEEAVDDSQLPKDRFSAERLKGVDSTLKIQPAELGDSAVYLCASSMTSGVNTGELFFGEGSRLTVL.

The V gene is TRBV19, the J gene TRBJ1-1; possible D gene TRBD1, 6 bases. Trimming pared 5 bases from V and 4 bases from J, leaving 11 bases between. The length of the CDR3 is 13 residues. The germline CDR1 and CDR2 sequences are LNHDA and SQIVND (reference sequence). CDR3 region: CASSVDRRTEAFF. CDR3 in DNA: TGTGCCAGTAGTGTCGACAGGCGCACTGAAGCTTTCTTT.

This chain uses TRBV28 with TRBJ2-2; D is ambiguous. Germline-derived CDR1 and CDR2 are MDHEN and SYDVKM. V shed 5 bases and J shed 3 bases, with 4 bases lying between them. The CDR3 sequence is 12 residues long. In DNA form, the CDR3 reads TGTGCCAGCAGTCTAGACACCGGGGAGCTGTTTTTT. Protein: CASSLDTGELFF. The full variable domain, rest sourced from reference TRBV28 and TRBJ2-2, is DVKVTQSSRYLVKRTGEKVFLECVQDMDHENMFWYRQDPGLGLRLIYFSYDVKMKEKGDIPEGYSVSREKKERFSLILESASTNQTSMYLCASSLDTGELFFGEGSRLTVL.